Listed below are T cell receptor beta chains from one sample, sequenced in a study of human thymus T cells. Using immunoSEQ multiplex PCR, the repertoire was profiled, and TCRdb retains in-frame clones only, with some absent. The repertoire consists of about 78,000 clones, with approximately 96% occurring once and the leading ten covering under 0.035%. The material sequenced was thymus tissue. These receptors were taken from a boy in the first two years of life with a congenital heart defect but otherwise immunologically healthy. Both conserved end residues are part of each CDR3. A D gene is named only where the DNA matches it firmly.

d_call	v_call	j_call	cdr3_aa
TRBD2	TRBV10-3	TRBJ2-5	CAISESGPPAGLQETQYF
TRBD2	TRBV15	TRBJ2-1	CATSRVMGASGRRYNEQFF
.	TRBV5-6	TRBJ2-3	CASSSRGITDTQYF
.	TRBV6-6	TRBJ1-5	CASSYQGPDQPQHF
.	TRBV19	TRBJ2-1	CASSMRPGLYNEQFF
.	TRBV6-5	TRBJ1-1	CASSYGPFRGTEAFF
TRBD1	TRBV7-9	TRBJ2-1	CASIPTGGQYNEQFF
.	TRBV5-6	TRBJ2-7	CASSPGLSYEQYF
TRBD1	TRBV27	TRBJ1-4	CASSLTDRPTNEKLFF
TRBD2	TRBV28	TRBJ2-1	CASSFPKLAGDPYNEQFF
TRBD2	TRBV4-3	TRBJ2-1	CASSHPTGTSGVYEQFF
TRBD1	TRBV5-1	TRBJ1-2	CASSIRTEGGQGLKYGYTF
.	TRBV2	TRBJ2-7	CASSDGGIRSTYEQYF
.	TRBV10-3	TRBJ1-2	CAIRSPGRNYGYTF
TRBD2	TRBV6-5	TRBJ2-5	CASRDSGGPQETQYF
.	TRBV23-1	TRBJ2-1	CASSQTVSYEQFF
.	TRBV19	TRBJ2-1	CASSRNYNEQFF
.	TRBV30	TRBJ1-5	CAWSVGQPQHF
.	TRBV7-6	TRBJ2-1	CASSPVDGDSYNEQFF
TRBD1	TRBV6-1	TRBJ1-5	CASRPGQVSGQPQHF
TRBD1	TRBV27	TRBJ1-6	CASSGDRGRGSPLHF
TRBD1	TRBV6-5	TRBJ1-2	CASSYGDRREGYTF
.	TRBV5-1	TRBJ2-3	CASSLDPSPTDTQYF
TRBD1	TRBV11-3	TRBJ2-5	CASSLDPDRAGQTQYF
.	TRBV27	TRBJ1-2	CASSLRTPSNYGYTF
.	TRBV4-2	TRBJ1-2	CASSQTVPGLNYGYTF
TRBD2	TRBV10-1	TRBJ2-1	CASSPLGLAGIYNEQFF
.	TRBV6-1	TRBJ2-7	CASTKQGSYEQYF
TRBD1	TRBV11-1	TRBJ1-2	CASSPGDSYGYTF
TRBD2	TRBV27	TRBJ2-3	CASSPRRGEGTDTQYF
.	TRBV9	TRBJ2-1	CASSLGVTAYNEQFF
TRBD1	TRBV6-4	TRBJ2-2	CASRAYGTGGGELFF
.	TRBV28	TRBJ2-4	CASSNRPLAKNIQYF
TRBD2	TRBV5-1	TRBJ2-7	CASSPVIAGGVKDEQYF
.	TRBV5-3	TRBJ1-3	CARSHPGYESSGNTIYF
TRBD2	TRBV2	TRBJ2-1	CASSEARLAGNEQFF
.	TRBV7-9	TRBJ1-2	CASSLVWGRHYGYTF